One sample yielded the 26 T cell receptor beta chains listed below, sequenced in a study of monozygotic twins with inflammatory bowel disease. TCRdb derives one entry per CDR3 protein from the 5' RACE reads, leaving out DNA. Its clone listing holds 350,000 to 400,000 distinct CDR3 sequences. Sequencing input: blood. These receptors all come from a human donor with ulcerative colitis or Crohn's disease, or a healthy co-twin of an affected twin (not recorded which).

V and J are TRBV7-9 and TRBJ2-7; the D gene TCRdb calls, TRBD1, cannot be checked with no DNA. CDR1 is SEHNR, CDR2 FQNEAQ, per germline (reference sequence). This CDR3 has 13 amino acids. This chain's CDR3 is CASSLGPPSEQYF.

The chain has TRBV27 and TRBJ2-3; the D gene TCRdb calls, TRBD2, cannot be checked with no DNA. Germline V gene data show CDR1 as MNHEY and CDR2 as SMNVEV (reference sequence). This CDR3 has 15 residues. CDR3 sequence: CASSLMTSGKNTQYF.

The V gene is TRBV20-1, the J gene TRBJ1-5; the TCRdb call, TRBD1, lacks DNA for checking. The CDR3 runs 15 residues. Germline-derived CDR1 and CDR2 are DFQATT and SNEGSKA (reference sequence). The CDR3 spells CSARAGQRGNQPQHF.

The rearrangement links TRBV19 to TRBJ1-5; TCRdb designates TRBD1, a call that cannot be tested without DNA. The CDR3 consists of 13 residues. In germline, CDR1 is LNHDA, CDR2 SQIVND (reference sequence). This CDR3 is CASRGGYGQPQHF.

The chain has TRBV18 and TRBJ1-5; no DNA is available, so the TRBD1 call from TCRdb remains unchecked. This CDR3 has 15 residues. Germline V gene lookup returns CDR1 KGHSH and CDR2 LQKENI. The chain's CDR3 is CASSFSTGSNQPQHF.

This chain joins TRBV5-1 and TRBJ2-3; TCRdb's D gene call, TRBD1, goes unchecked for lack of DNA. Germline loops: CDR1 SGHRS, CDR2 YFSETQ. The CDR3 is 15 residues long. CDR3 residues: CASSIGQGRTDTQYF.

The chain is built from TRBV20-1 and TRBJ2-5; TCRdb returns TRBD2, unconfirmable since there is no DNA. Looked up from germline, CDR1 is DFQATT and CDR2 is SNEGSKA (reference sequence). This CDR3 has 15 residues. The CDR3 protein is CSARNPRGGRETQYF.

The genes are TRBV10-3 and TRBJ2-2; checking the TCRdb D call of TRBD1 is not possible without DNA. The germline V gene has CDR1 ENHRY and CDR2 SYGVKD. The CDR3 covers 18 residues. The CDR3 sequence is CAISESWGGRSRTGELFF.

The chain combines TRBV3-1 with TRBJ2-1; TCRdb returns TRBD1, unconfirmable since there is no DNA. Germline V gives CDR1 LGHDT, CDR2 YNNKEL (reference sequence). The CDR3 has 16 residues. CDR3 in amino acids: CASSQYAGVYGNEQFF.

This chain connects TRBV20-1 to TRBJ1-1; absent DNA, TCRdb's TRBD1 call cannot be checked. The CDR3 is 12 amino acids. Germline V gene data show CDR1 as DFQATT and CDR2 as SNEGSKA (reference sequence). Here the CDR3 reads CSAGQPNTEAFF.

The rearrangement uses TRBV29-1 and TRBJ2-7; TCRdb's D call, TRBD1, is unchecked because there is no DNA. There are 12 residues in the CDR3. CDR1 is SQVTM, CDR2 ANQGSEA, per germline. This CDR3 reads CSVARGASEQYF.

The CDR3 reads CATSDSGQGRGETQYF. The chain links TRBV24-1 to TRBJ2-5; TCRdb picks TRBD1, but there is no DNA to check that call. The CDR3 length is 16 residues. Per germline, CDR1 KGHDR and CDR2 SFDVKD.

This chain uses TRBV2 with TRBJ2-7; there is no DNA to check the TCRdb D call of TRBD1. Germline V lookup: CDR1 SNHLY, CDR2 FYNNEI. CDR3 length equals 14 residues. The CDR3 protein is CASIPDRVTYEQYF.

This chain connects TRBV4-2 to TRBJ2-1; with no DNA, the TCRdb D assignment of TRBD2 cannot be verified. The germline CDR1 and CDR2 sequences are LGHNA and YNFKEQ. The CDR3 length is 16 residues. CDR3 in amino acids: CASSQEGDYSYNEQFF.

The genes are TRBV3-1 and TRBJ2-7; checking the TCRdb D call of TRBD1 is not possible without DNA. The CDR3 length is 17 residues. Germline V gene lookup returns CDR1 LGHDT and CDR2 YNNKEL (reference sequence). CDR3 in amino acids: CASSQVGWSGGDYEQYF.

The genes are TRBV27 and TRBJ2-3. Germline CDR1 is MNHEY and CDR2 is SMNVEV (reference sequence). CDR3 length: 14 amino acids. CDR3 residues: CASSFLEATDTQYF.

CDR3 loop: CATSDSAYTGGSKNEQFF. This chain connects TRBV24-1 to TRBJ2-1; TCRdb names TRBD1, which stays unverified in the absence of DNA. The germline CDR1 and CDR2 sequences are KGHDR and SFDVKD. The CDR3 extends over 18 amino acids.

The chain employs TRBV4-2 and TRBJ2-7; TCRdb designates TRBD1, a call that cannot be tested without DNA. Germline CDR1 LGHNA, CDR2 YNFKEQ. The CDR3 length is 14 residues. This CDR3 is CASGRTGKPYEQYF.

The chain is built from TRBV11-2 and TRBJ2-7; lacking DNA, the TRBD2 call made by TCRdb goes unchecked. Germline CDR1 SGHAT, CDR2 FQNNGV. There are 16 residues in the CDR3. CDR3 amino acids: CASSLGAQGRFYEQYF.

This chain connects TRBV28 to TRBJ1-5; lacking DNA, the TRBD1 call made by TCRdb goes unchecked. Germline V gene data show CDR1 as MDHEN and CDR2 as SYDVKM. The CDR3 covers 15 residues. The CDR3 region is CASSRSRGSNQPQHF.

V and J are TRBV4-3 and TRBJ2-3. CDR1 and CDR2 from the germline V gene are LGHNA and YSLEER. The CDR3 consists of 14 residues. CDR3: CASSRIFLGDTQYF.

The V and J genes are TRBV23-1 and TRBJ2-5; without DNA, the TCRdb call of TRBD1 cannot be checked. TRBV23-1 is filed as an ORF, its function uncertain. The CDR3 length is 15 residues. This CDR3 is CASSQPRQGQETQYF.

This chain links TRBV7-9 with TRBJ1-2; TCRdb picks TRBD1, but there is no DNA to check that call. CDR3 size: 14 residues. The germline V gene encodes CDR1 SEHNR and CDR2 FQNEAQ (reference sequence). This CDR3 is CASSTPGPVDGYTF.

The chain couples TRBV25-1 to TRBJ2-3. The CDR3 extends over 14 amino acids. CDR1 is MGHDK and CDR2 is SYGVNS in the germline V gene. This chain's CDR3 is CASSDPSSTDTQYF.

The CDR3: CASSLAGGGAQNEQFF. V and J are TRBV5-4 and TRBJ2-1; TCRdb proposes TRBD2, but this gene call is untestable without DNA. The CDR3 is made up of 16 amino acids. Per germline, CDR1 SGHNT and CDR2 YYREEE (reference sequence).

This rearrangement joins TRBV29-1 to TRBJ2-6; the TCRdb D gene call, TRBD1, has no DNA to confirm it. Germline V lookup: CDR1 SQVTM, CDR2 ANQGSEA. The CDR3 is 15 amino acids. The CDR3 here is CSVTTGISGANVLTF.